The next 25 T cell receptor beta chains were all read from a single sample in a study of shared clonotypes between healthy human individuals. Profiling relied on immunoSEQ multiplex PCR, and the TCRdb table lists in-frame clones only, not all of them. The sample records roughly 1,500,000 clones, around 98% being singletons. Sample: naive CD4+ T cells sorted from blood. Subset noted: CD45RA+ positively selected. Receptor source: a man aged 30 to 45 in good health.

The gene calls are TRBV7-9 and TRBJ1-3; 7 nucleotides align to TRBD1. V lost 5 bases to trimming and J lost 2 bases; unmatched junction nucleotides: 12. In germline, CDR1 is SEHNR, CDR2 FQNEAQ (reference sequence). The CDR3 runs to 17 residues. As DNA, the CDR3 is TGTGCCAGCAGCCTTTTCGGTCGTAGGGGGCCTGGAAACACCATATATTTT. This gives the protein CASSLFGRRGPGNTIYF.

This clone was detected only once. The V call is TRBV6-5, the J call TRBJ2-1; no definite D call. The CDR3 spans 14 residues. Deletions cut 4 bases from V and 6 bases from J, with 13 bases between. Germline V CDR1 and CDR2: MNHEY, SVGAGI. The CDR3 DNA reads as TGTGCCAGCAGTTCAGCCCGGACGGGCAATGAGCAGTTCTTC. Its translation: CASSSARTGNEQFF.

This chain links TRBV5-1 with TRBJ2-7; D is undetermined. Trimming shortened V by 0 bases and J by 0 bases, and 13 bases separated the two germline ends. The CDR3 runs to 16 residues. Germline CDR1 reads SGHRS; CDR2 reads YFSETQ. The CDR3 DNA is TGCGCCAGCAGCTTGGCCTTTTACAGAACCTCCTACGAGCAGTACTTC. Translated, it gives CASSLAFYRTSYEQYF.

This chain links TRBV19 with TRBJ1-5; D might be TRBD1 (6 bases). Germline-derived CDR1 and CDR2 are LNHDA and SQIVND (reference sequence). The germline V and J ends were trimmed by 3 bases and 1 base, with 10 bases remaining between them. CDR3 size: 15 residues. The CDR3 sequence: CASSMAGESNQPQHF. CDR3 in DNA: TGTGCCAGTAGTATGGCAGGGGAAAGCAATCAGCCCCAGCATTTT.

This chain uses TRBV6-5 with TRBJ2-7; 8 positions agree with TRBD1. V lost 7 bases and J lost 6; bases outside the gene matches: 14. This CDR3 has 15 amino acids. CDR1 and CDR2 (germline): MNHEY, SVGAGI. The CDR3, as DNA: TGTGCCAGCATTCGGGCCGCCGGACAGGGAGGCGAGCAGTACTTC. It specifies CASIRAAGQGGEQYF.

This rearrangement joins TRBV6-1 to TRBJ1-2; tentatively, D is TRBD1 (6 bases). The CDR3 spans 17 residues. CDR1 and CDR2 from the germline V gene are MNHNS and SASEGT. Deletions cut 0 bases from V and 3 bases from J, with 17 bases between. The CDR3 nucleotides read TGTGCCAGCAGTGAAGCGCTTCTGGGGGCGGTGTACTATGGCTACACCTTC. Protein product: CASSEALLGAVYYGYTF.

This clone occurred a few times. In the same sample, other DNA sequences code for this CDR3. The V gene is TRBV7-2, the J gene TRBJ2-7; 12 positions agree with TRBD2. Germline CDR1 and CDR2: SGHTA and FQGNSA. V shed 4 bases and J 2 bases; nucleotides not matched to a gene: 3. The CDR3 sequence is 15 residues long. The CDR3 spells CASSSGLAGTYEQYF. In nucleotides, the CDR3 is TGTGCCAGCAGCTCCGGACTAGCGGGAACCTACGAGCAGTACTTC.

The chain employs TRBV28 and TRBJ2-2; TRBD2 agrees at 7 bases. CDR3 length: 15 residues. The germline V gene encodes CDR1 MDHEN and CDR2 SYDVKM. V trimming: 7 bases; J trimming: 6 bases; junction bases outside the gene matches: 11. This chain's CDR3 is CASTGGRKPPGELFF. The CDR3 nucleotides read TGTGCCAGCACCGGGGGGAGGAAGCCCCCCGGGGAGCTGTTTTTT.

This sequence joins TRBV30 and TRBJ2-7; 7 nucleotides line up with TRBD2. CDR1 and CDR2 (germline): GTSNPN, SVGIG (reference sequence). Trimming at V came to 2 bases and at J to 2 bases, leaving 6 bases not matched to a gene. This CDR3 has 14 residues. The CDR3 loop reads CAWSHGGRAYEQYF. The DNA of the CDR3 is TGTGCCTGGAGTCACGGGGGGAGAGCCTACGAGCAGTACTTC.

The V call is TRBV29-1, the J call TRBJ2-7; perhaps TRBD1 as D (5 bases). The CDR3 is made up of 11 amino acids. The germline V gene has CDR1 SQVTM and CDR2 ANQGSEA. Trimming shortened V by 6 bases and J by 5 bases, and 11 bases separated the two germline ends. CDR3 sequence: CSVRVVNEQYF. CDR3 coding DNA: TGCAGCGTCAGGGTCGTCAACGAGCAGTACTTC.

This clone was observed once. CDR3 coding DNA: TGTGCCAGCTCACCGTCCGTGGGCAGGACTAGCGGGAGGGCCGACACCGGGGAGCTGTTTTTT. Protein sequence: CASSPSVGRTSGRADTGELFF. The chain has TRBV18 and TRBJ2-2; 15 nucleotides align to TRBD2. V gave up 3 bases and J gave up 3 bases; unmatched junction bases: 14. Germline V gene data show CDR1 as KGHSH and CDR2 as LQKENI. There are 21 residues in the CDR3. The complete variable domain, with remaining parts taken from reference TRBV18 and TRBJ2-2, reads NAGVMQNPRHLVRRRGQEARLRCSPMKGHSHVYWYRQLPEEGLKFMVYLQKENIIDESGMPKERFSAEFPKEGPSILRIQQVVRGDSAAYFCASSPSVGRTSGRADTGELFFGEGSRLTVL.

The V gene is TRBV10-3, the J gene TRBJ2-1; 10 nucleotides line up with TRBD2. The CDR3 spans 14 residues. V lost 6 bases, J lost 7 bases, and 6 bases stayed unmatched. CDR1 and CDR2 from the germline V gene are ENHRY and SYGVKD. The CDR3: CAISSSGRDNEQFF. The CDR3 coding sequence is TGTGCCATCAGCTCTAGCGGGAGAGATAATGAGCAGTTCTTC.

The chain is built from TRBV10-3 and TRBJ1-4; no clear D gene. CDR3 size: 13 residues. Germline V gene sequence: CDR1 ENHRY, CDR2 SYGVKD. Deletions cut 5 bases from V and 6 bases from J, with 10 bases between. The CDR3 loop reads CAISSQRDEKLFF. The CDR3 coding sequence is TGTGCCATCAGTTCCCAGCGGGATGAAAAACTGTTTTTT.

This chain connects TRBV5-4 to TRBJ2-7, with no clear D. The V end was cut by 3 bases, the J end by 6 bases, with 22 bases between. Germline V gene data show CDR1 as SGHNT and CDR2 as YYREEE (reference sequence). This CDR3 spans 16 amino acids. The CDR3 DNA sequence: TGTGCCAGCAGCTCCACCCAAACGACAATTCGAGGCGAGCAGTACTTC. Translated: CASSSTQTTIRGEQYF.

The J gene is TRBJ2-5, the V gene TRBV7-2; D is possibly TRBD1 or TRBD2 (6 bases each). The CDR3 runs to 15 residues. Germline lookup yields CDR1 SGHTA and CDR2 FQGNSA. The V and J ends lost 1 base and 5 bases respectively, with 14 bases between them. CDR3 DNA: TGTGCCAGCAGCTTAGTCGCCAGGGGAGGCGAGACCCAGTACTTC. It is translated as CASSLVARGGETQYF.

This chain links TRBV7-2 with TRBJ2-1, with 10 positions matching TRBD2. Germline trimming cut 4 bases from V and 6 bases from J; bases unmatched to any gene: 12. The length of the CDR3 is 17 residues. Germline assignment: CDR1 SGHTA and CDR2 FQGNSA. The CDR3: CASSSEASGSYGNEQFF. In DNA form, the CDR3 reads TGTGCCAGCAGCTCAGAAGCTAGCGGGAGTTATGGCAATGAGCAGTTCTTC.

The chain uses TRBV28 and TRBJ2-5; D remains unclear. This CDR3 is built from 15 residues. The germline gives CDR1 MDHEN, CDR2 SYDVKM. The V end was cut by 7 bases, the J end by 0 bases, with 15 bases between. The CDR3 nucleotides are TGTGCCAGCATCCCAGGCGGCAGTCACCAAGAGACCCAGTACTTC. Protein product: CASIPGGSHQETQYF.

The genes are TRBV18 and TRBJ2-7; TRBD1 is a possible D gene (6 bases). The CDR3 totals 16 residues. The V gene's germline CDR1 is KGHSH and CDR2 LQKENI. V was shortened by 3 bases and J by 5 bases, with 20 bases between the two germline ends. As DNA, the CDR3 is TGTGCCAGCTCACCGGGACACCCGGGCGTTTTTAACGAGCAGTACTTC. Its protein is CASSPGHPGVFNEQYF.

The gene calls are TRBV7-6 and TRBJ2-1, with D possibly matching TRBD2 (5 bases). The germline CDR1 and CDR2 sequences are SGHVS and FNYEAQ. This CDR3 comprises 14 residues. V was shortened by 2 bases and J by 9 bases, with 14 bases between the two germline ends. The CDR3: CASSLKTSFGEQFF. The DNA for the CDR3 is TGTGCCAGCAGCTTAAAAACTAGTTTTGGTGAGCAGTTCTTC.

The chain uses TRBV11-2 and TRBJ2-1, with D hard to call. Trimming stripped 5 bases from V and 0 bases from J, with 14 bases between. The CDR3 totals 16 residues. CDR1 is SGHAT and CDR2 is FQNNGV in the germline V gene. CDR3: CASSPITHSSYNEQFF. The CDR3 bases are TGTGCCAGCAGCCCCATTACTCACAGCTCCTACAATGAGCAGTTCTTC.

V usage is TRBV30 and J usage is TRBJ2-7; TRBD1 matches at 7 bases. This CDR3 region has 11 residues. Germline values: CDR1 GTSNPN, CDR2 SVGIG (reference sequence). The DNA of the CDR3 is TGTTCCTTGGGACAGAACTACGAGCAGTACTTC. This sequence encodes CSLGQNYEQYF.

The chain is built from TRBV10-1 and TRBJ2-5; the D is unclear. Germline V gene lookup returns CDR1 WNHNN and CDR2 SYGVQD (reference sequence). CDR3 size: 13 residues. The V end was cut by 2 bases, the J end by 5 bases, with 9 bases between. CDR3 protein: CASSEGVYETQYF. The CDR3 DNA reads TGCGCCAGCAGTGAGGGGGTCTATGAGACCCAGTACTTC.

V usage is TRBV18 and J usage is TRBJ2-7; D gene uncertain. CDR3 length: 15 residues. The V gene's germline CDR1 is KGHSH and CDR2 LQKENI. The V gene lost 4 bases and the J gene lost 4 bases, with 17 bases spanning the gap. The CDR3 DNA follows: TGTGCCAGCTCACTCGATCAAGGGCGAGAATACGAGCAGTACTTC. Its protein is CASSLDQGREYEQYF.

The rearrangement joins TRBV11-2 to TRBJ2-7; 11 nucleotides match TRBD2. Germline V gene lookup returns CDR1 SGHAT and CDR2 FQNNGV. There are 15 residues in the CDR3. The junction had 7 bases not matched to a gene; V was cut back by 4 bases and J by 5 bases. Here the CDR3 reads CASSSNSGRVHEQYF. The DNA for the CDR3 is TGTGCCAGCAGCTCGAATAGCGGGAGGGTTCACGAGCAGTACTTC.

The J gene is TRBJ2-5, the V gene TRBV10-2; weak D call: TRBD2 (6 bases). V gave up 10 bases and J gave up 3 bases, with 6 bases separating them. The CDR3 is 10 residues long. Germline V gives CDR1 WSHSY, CDR2 SAAADI. The CDR3 sequence is CATGEETQYF. The CDR3 coding sequence is TGCGCCACGGGGGAAGAGACCCAGTACTTC.